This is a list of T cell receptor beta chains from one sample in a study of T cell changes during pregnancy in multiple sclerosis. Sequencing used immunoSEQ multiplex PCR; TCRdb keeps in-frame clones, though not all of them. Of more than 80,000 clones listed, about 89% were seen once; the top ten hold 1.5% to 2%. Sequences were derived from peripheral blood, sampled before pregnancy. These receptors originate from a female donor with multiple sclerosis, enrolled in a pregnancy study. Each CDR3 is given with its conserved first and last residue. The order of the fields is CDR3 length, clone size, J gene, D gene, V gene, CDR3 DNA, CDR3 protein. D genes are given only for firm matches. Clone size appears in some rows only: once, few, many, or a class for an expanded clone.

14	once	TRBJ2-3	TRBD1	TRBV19	TGTGCCAGTAGTATCATGACAGGGGCAGATACGCAGTATTTT	CASSIMTGADTQYF
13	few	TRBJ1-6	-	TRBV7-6	TGTGCCAGCAGCCCGACATATAATTCACCCCTCCACTTT	CASSPTYNSPLHF
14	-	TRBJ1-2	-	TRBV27	TGTGCCAGCAGTCCCGGGGACACCCTCTATGGCTACACCTTC	CASSPGDTLYGYTF
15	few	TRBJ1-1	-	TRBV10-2	TGCGCCAGCAGTGATCGGAGAGGATTTTACACTGAAGCTTTCTTT	CASSDRRGFYTEAFF
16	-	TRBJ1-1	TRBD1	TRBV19	TGTGCCAGTAACGGGAGGACAGGGGGACCGAACACTGAAGCTTTCTTT	CASNGRTGGPNTEAFF
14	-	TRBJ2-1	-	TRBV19	TGTGCCACCGACCGGGGGACCTCCTACAATGAGCAGTTCTTC	CATDRGTSYNEQFF
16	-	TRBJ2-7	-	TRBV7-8	TGTGCCAGCAGCTTATACAGTGTACTCTCCAAAGGCGAGCAGTACTTC	CASSLYSVLSKGEQYF
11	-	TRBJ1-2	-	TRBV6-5	TGTGCCAGCAGTGATCACAAGGGCTACACCTTC	CASSDHKGYTF
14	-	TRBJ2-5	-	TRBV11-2	TGTGCCAGCAGCTTAATGAACAGGCAAGAGACCCAGTACTTC	CASSLMNRQETQYF
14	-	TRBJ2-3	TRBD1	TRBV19	TGTGCCAGTAGTATGGGGACAGGACCAGATACGCAGTATTTT	CASSMGTGPDTQYF
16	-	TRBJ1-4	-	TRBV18	TGTGCCAGCTCACCACCGAGGGTATTGGCTAATGAAAAACTGTTTTTT	CASSPPRVLANEKLFF
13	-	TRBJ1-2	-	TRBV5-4	TGTGCCAGCAGCCAATCAGTAAACTATGGCTACACCTTC	CASSQSVNYGYTF
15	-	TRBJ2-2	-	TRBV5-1	TGCGCCAGCAGCTTGGTTGGCAGTAACACCGGGGAGCTGTTTTTT	CASSLVGSNTGELFF
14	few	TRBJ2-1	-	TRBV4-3	TGCGCCAGCAGTCAGGGGGGCTCCTACAATGAGCAGTTCTTC	CASSQGGSYNEQFF
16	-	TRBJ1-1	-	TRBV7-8	TGTGCCAGCAGCTTTTACCGGACAGCCCCCAACACTGAAGCTTTCTTT	CASSFYRTAPNTEAFF
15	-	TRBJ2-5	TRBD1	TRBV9	TGTGCCAGCAGCGCCGACCGGGACAGTGGAGAGACCCAGTACTTC	CASSADRDSGETQYF
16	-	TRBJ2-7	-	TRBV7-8	TGTGCCAGCAGCTTAGGGTGGGGGGACGCCTCCTACGAGCAGTACTTC	CASSLGWGDASYEQYF
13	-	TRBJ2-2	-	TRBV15	TGTGCCACCAGCAGAGGGGGGCCCGGGGAGCTGTTTTTT	CATSRGGPGELFF
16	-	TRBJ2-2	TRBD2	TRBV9	TGTGCCAGCAGCGTAGGTGGGACTAGCGGCACCGGGGAGCTGTTTTTT	CASSVGGTSGTGELFF
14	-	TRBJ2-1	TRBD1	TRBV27	TGTGCCAGCAGTCCCGGGACAGGGGGCAATGAGCAGTTCTTC	CASSPGTGGNEQFF
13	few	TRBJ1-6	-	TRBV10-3	TGTGCCATCAGCGGGACTGGGGTTGGGTCCCTCCACTTT	CAISGTGVGSLHF
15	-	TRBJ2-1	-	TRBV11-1	TGTGCCAGCAGCTTAGGCTGGCGGGAATCCAATGAGCAGTTCTTC	CASSLGWRESNEQFF
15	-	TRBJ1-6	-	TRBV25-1	TGTGCCAGCAGTGAATTCGCCCAGGGGAACTCACCCCTCCACTTT	CASSEFAQGNSPLHF
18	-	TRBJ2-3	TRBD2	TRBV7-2	TGTGCCAGCAGCTTAAAAGCGGGGGGAACCTCTAGCACAGATACGCAGTATTTT	CASSLKAGGTSSTDTQYF
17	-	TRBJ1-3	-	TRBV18	TGTGCCAGCTCACCCTCTCCCGAGGGACTCTGGGGAAACACCATATATTTT	CASSPSPEGLWGNTIYF
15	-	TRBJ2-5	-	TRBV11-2	TGTGCCAGCAGCTTAGCGGTCGGGGACCAAGAGACCCAGTACTTC	CASSLAVGDQETQYF
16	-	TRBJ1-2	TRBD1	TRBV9	TGTGCCAGCAGCCCTCAACGGACAGGGGGCGCGGTTGGCTACACCTTC	CASSPQRTGGAVGYTF
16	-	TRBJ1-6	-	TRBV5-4	TGTGCCAGCAGTACCACCGGACTTCGTTATAATTCACCCCTCCACTTT	CASSTTGLRYNSPLHF
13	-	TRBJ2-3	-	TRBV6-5	TGTGCCAGCAAACCGAGCGGATCAGATACGCAGTATTTT	CASKPSGSDTQYF
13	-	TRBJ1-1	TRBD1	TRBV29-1	TGCAGCGACTGCGACAGGGGGAACACTGAAGCTTTCTTT	CSDCDRGNTEAFF
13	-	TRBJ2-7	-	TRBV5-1	TGCGCCAGCAGCTTGGATTTGCAGTACGAGCAGTACTTC	CASSLDLQYEQYF
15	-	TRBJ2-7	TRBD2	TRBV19	TGTGCCAGTAGTAGGGAGACTAGCGGAAACTACGAGCAGTACTTC	CASSRETSGNYEQYF
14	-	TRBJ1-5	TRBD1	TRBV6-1	TGTGCCGGGGATTCAGGGGGCTATAGTCAGCCCCAGCATTTT	CAGDSGGYSQPQHF
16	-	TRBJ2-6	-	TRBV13	TGTGCCAGCAGCTTAAGAACTGCGTATGGGGCCAACGTCCTGACTTTC	CASSLRTAYGANVLTF
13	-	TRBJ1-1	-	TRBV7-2	TGTGCCAGCAGCTTATTCGGGGGAACTGAAGCTTTCTTT	CASSLFGGTEAFF
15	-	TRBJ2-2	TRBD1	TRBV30	TGTGCCTGGAGGATTAAGGGGGCGAGGACCGGGGAGCTGTTTTTT	CAWRIKGARTGELFF
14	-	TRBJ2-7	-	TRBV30	TGTGCCTGGATTAGGGAAGACAGGCCCTACGAGCAGTACTTC	CAWIREDRPYEQYF
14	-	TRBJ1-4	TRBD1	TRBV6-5	TGTGCCAGCAGTGTAACAGGGGGGGCTGAAAAACTGTTTTTT	CASSVTGGAEKLFF
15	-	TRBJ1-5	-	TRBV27	TGTGCCAGCACCCTGGGACATAATAGCAATCAGCCCCAGCATTTT	CASTLGHNSNQPQHF
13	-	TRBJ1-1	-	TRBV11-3	TGTGCCAGCAGCGCCTCAAGGGGCACTGAAGCTTTCTTT	CASSASRGTEAFF
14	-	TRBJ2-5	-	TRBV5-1	TGCGCCAGCAGCTTCAGGGGTCTCCAAGAGACCCAGTACTTC	CASSFRGLQETQYF
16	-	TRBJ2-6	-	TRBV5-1	TGCGCCAGCAGCTTACCCCGTAGCTCTGGGGCCAACGTCCTAACTTTC	CASSLPRSSGANVLTF
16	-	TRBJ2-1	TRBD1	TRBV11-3	TGTGCCAGCAGCTTAGGGAGACAGGGATCCTACAATGAGCAGTTCTTC	CASSLGRQGSYNEQFF
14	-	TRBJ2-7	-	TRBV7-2	TGTGCCAGCAGCTTAGGGGACACGGTCTACGAGCAGTACTTC	CASSLGDTVYEQYF
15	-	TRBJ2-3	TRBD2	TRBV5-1	TGCGCCAGCAGCTTGGCCAAGCGGGGGGCAGATACGCAGTATTTT	CASSLAKRGADTQYF
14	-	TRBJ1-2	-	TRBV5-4	TGTGCCAGCAGCTTGCCAGGGGATGCCTATGGCTACACCTTC	CASSLPGDAYGYTF
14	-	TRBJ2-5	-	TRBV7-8	TGTGCCAGCAGCCCCATTGGCGGAGGAGAGACCCAGTACTTC	CASSPIGGGETQYF
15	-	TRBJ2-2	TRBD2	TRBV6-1	TGTGCCAGCAGACAGACTAGCGGAAACACCGGGGAGCTGTTTTTT	CASRQTSGNTGELFF
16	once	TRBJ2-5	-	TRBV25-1	TGTGCCAGCAGCCCTCGGGTAGGCAGGGCAAAAGAGACCCAGTACTTC	CASSPRVGRAKETQYF
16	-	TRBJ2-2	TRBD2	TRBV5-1	TGCGCCAGCAGCTTGGCCGCGGGAGCTTCTGGCGGGGAGCTGTTTTTT	CASSLAAGASGGELFF
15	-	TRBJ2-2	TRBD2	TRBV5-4	TGTGCCAGCAGCCTTAGCGGGAGCGGGACCGGGGAGCTGTTTTTT	CASSLSGSGTGELFF
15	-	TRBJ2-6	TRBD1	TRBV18	TGTGCCAGCTCACGGGACAGGGTTGGGGCCAACGTCCTGACTTTC	CASSRDRVGANVLTF
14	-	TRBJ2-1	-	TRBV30	TGTGCCTGGAGAGTCGGTGGGAGGTTGGGAGAGCAGTTCTTC	CAWRVGGRLGEQFF
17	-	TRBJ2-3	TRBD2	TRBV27	TGTGCCAGCAGTCTCATCGCGAGCGGGAGGGCCGTAGATACGCAGTATTTT	CASSLIASGRAVDTQYF
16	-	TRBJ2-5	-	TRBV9	TGTGCCAGCAGCGGAACGGGACGTCGGAGGGGAGAGACCCAGTACTTC	CASSGTGRRRGETQYF